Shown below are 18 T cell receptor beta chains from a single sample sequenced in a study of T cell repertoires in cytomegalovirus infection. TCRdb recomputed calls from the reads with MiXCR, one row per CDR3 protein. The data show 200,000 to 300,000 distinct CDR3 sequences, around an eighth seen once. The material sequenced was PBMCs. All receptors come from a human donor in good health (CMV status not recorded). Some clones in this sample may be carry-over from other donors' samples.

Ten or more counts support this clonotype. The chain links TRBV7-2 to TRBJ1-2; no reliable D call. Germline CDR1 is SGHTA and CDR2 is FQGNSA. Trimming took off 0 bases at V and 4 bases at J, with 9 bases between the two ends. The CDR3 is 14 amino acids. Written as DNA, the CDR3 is TGTGCCAGCAGCTTAGCGCGTCGGCGCTATGGCTACACCTTC. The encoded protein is CASSLARRRYGYTF.

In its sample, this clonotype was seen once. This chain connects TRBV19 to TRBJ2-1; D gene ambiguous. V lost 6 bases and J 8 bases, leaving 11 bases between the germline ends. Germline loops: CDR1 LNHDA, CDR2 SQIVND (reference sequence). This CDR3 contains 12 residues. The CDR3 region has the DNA TGTGCCAGTAGCCCACAACAGTATGAGCAGTTCTTC. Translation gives CASSPQQYEQFF.

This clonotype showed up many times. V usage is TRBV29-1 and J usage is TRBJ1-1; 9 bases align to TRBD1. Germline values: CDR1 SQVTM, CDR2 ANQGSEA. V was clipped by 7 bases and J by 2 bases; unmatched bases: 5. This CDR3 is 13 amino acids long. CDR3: CSAPGQGNTEAFF. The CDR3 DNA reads TGCAGCGCTCCGGGACAGGGAAACACTGAAGCTTTCTTT.

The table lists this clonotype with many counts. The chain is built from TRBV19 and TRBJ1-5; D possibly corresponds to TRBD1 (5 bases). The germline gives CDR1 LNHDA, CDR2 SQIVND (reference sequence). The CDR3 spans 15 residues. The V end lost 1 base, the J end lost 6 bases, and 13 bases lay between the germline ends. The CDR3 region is CASSIGSGFTQPQHF. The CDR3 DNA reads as TGTGCCAGTAGTATAGGTTCAGGGTTTACTCAGCCCCAGCATTTT. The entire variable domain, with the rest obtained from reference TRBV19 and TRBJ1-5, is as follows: DGGITQSPKYLFRKEGQNVTLSCEQNLNHDAMYWYRQDPGQGLRLIYYSQIVNDFQKGDIAEGYSVSREKKESFPLTVTSAQKNPTAFYLCASSIGSGFTQPQHFGDGTRLSIL.

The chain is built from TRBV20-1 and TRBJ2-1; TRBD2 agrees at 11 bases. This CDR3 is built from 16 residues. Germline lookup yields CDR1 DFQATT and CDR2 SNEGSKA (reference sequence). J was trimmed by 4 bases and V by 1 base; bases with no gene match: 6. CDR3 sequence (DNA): TGCAGTGCTAGAGCCGCTACTAGCGGGGGTTACAATGAGCAGTTCTTC. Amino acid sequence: CSARAATSGGYNEQFF.

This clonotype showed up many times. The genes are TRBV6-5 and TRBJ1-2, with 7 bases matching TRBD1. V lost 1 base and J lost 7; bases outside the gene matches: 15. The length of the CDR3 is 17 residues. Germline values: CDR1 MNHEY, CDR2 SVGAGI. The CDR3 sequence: CASSYLGRGASVSGYTF. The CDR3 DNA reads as TGTGCCAGCAGTTACTTGGGCAGGGGGGCCTCGGTGTCTGGCTACACCTTC.

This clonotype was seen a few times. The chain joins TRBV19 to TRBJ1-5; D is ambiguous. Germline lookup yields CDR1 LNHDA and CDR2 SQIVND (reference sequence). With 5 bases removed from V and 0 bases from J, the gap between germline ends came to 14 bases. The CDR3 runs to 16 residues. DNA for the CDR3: TGTGCCAGTAGTGCCCTCAGAGAGTATAGCAATCAGCCCCAGCATTTT. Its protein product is CASSALREYSNQPQHF. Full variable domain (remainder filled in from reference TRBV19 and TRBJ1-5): DGGITQSPKYLFRKEGQNVTLSCEQNLNHDAMYWYRQDPGQGLRLIYYSQIVNDFQKGDIAEGYSVSREKKESFPLTVTSAQKNPTAFYLCASSALREYSNQPQHFGDGTRLSIL.

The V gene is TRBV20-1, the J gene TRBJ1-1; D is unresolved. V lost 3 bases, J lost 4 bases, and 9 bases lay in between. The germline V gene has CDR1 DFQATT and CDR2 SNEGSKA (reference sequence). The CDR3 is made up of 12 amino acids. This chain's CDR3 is CSASTQSTEAFF. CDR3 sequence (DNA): TGCAGTGCTAGCACACAGAGCACTGAAGCTTTCTTT.

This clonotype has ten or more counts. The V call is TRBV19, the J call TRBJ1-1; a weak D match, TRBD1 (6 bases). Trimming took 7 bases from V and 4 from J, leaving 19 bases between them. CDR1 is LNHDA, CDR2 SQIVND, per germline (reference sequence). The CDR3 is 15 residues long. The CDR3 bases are TGTGCCAGTATTCCCCAAGGGGGATCGTTCACTGAAGCTTTCTTT. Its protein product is CASIPQGGSFTEAFF.

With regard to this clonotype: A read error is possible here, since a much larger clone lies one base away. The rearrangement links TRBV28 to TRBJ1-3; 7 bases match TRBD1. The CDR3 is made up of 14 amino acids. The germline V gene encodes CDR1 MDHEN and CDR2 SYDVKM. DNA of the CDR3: TGTGCCAGCTTTGGCGGGACAGCCGGGGACACCACATATTTT. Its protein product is CASFGGTAGDTTYF.

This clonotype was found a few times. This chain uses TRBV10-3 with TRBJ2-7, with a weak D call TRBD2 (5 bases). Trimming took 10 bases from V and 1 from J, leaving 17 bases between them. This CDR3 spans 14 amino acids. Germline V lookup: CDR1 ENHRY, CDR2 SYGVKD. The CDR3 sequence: CASRRGLDSYEQYF. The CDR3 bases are TGTGCCAGTCGTCGAGGGTTGGATTCCTACGAGCAGTACTTC.

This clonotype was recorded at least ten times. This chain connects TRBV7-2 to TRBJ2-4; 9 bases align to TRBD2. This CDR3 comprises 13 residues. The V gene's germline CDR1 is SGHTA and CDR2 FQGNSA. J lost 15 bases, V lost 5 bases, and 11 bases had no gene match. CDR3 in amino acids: CASSQGGGERRYF. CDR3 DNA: TGTGCCAGCAGCCAAGGCGGGGGGGAACGACGGTACTTC.

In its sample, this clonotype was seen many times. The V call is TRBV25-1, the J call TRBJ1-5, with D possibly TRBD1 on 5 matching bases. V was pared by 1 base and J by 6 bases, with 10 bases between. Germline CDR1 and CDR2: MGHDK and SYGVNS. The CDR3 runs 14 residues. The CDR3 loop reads CASSELGEGQPQHF. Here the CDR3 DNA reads TGTGCCAGCAGTGAATTAGGGGAAGGTCAGCCCCAGCATTTT.

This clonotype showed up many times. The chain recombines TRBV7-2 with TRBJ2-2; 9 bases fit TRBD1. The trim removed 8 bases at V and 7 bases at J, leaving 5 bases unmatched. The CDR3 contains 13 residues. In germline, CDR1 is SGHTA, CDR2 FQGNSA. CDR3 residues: CASSRDRDGELFF. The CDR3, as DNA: TGTGCCAGCTCCCGGGACAGGGACGGGGAGCTGTTTTTT.

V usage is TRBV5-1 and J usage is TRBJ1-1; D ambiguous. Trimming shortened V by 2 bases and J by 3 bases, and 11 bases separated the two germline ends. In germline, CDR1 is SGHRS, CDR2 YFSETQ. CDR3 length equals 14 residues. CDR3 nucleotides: TGCGCCAGCAGCTTAGGGAACTGGGACACTGAAGCTTTCTTT. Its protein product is CASSLGNWDTEAFF.

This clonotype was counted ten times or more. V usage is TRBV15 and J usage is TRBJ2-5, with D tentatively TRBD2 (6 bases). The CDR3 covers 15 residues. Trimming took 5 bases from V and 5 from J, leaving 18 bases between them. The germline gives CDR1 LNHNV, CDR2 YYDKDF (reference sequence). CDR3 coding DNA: TGTGCCACCAGCGGGAGACGTGGAGGGTTTGAGACCCAGTACTTC. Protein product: CATSGRRGGFETQYF.

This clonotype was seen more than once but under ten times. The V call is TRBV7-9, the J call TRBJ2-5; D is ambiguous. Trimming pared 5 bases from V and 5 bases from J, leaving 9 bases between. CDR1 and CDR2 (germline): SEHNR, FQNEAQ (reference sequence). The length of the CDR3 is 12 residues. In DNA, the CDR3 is TGTGCCAGCAGCGAAGCCGGGGAGACCCAGTACTTC. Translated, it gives CASSEAGETQYF. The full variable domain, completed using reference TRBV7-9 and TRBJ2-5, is DTGVSQNPRHKITKRGQNVTFRCDPISEHNRLYWYRQTLGQGPEFLTYFQNEAQLEKSRLLSDRFSAERPKGSFSTLEIQRTEQGDSAMYLCASSEAGETQYFGPGTRLLVL.

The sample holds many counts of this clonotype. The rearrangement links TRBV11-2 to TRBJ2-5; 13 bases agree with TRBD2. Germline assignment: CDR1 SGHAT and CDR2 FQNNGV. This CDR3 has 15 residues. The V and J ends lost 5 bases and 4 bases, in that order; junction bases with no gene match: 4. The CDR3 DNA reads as TGTGCCAGCAGCCGCGGACTAGCGGGAGTAGAGACCCAGTACTTC. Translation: CASSRGLAGVETQYF.